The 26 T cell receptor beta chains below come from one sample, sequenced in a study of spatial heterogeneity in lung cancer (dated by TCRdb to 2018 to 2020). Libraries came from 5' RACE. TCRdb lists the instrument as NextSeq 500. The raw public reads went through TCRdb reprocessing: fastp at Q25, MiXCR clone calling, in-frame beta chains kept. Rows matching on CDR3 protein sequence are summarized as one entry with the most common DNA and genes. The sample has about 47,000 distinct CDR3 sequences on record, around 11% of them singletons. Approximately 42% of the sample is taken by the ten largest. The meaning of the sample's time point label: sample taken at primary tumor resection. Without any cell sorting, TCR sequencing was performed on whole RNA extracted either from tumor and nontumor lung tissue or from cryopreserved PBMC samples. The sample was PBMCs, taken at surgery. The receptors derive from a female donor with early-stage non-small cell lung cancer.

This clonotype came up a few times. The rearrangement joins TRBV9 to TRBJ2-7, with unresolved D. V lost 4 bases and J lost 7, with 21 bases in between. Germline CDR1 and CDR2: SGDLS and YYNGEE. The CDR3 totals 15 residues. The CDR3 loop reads CASSPRPLPWEEQYF. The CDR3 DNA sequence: TGTGCCAGCAGCCCCCGACCGTTACCCTGGGAAGAGCAGTACTTC. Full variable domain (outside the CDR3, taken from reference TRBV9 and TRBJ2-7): DSGVTQTPKHLITATGQRVTLRCSPRSGDLSVYWYQQSLDQGLQFLIQYYNGEERAKGNILERFSAQQFPDLHSELNLSSLELGDSALYFCASSPRPLPWEEQYFGPGTRLTVT.

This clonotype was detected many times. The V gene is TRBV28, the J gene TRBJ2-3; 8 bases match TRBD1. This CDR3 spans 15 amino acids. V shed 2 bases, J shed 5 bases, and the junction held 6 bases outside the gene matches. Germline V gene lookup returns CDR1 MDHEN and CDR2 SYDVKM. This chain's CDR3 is CASSLVGTGLDTQYF. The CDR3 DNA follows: TGTGCCAGCAGTTTAGTCGGGACAGGTTTAGATACGCAGTATTTT.

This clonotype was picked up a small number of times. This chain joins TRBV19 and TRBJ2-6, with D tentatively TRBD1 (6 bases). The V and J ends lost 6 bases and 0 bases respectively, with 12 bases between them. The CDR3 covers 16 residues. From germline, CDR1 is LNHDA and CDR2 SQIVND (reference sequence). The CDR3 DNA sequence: TGTGCCAGTAGACCGGACAGCCTCTCTGGGGCCAACGTCCTGACTTTC. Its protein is CASRPDSLSGANVLTF.

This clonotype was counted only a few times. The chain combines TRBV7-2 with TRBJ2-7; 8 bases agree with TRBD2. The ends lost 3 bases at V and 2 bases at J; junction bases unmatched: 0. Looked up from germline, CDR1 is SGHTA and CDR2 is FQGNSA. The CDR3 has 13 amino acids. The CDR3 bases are TGTGCCAGCAGCTTGGGACTAGCCTACGAGCAGTACTTC. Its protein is CASSLGLAYEQYF.

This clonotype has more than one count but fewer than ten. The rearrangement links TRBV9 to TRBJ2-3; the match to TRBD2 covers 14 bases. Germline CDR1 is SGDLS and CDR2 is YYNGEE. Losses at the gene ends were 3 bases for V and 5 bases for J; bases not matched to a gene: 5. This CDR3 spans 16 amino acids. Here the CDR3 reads CASSETSGGAGDTQYF. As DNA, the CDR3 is TGTGCCAGCAGCGAGACTAGCGGGGGGGCGGGAGATACGCAGTATTTT.

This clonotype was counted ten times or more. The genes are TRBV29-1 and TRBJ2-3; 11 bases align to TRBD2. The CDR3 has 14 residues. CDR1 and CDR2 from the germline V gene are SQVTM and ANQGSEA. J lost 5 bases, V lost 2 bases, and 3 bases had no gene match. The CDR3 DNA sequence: TGCAGCGTTGAATGGCTAGCGGGGGGAGATACGCAGTATTTT. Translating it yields CSVEWLAGGDTQYF.

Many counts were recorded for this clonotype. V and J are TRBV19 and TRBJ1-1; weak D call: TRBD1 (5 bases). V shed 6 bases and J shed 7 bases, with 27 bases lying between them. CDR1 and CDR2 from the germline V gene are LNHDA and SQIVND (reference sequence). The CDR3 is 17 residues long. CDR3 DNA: TGTGCCAGTAGCCAAACTCAGCGGGGCCGGTTCACCGATGAAGCTTTCTTT. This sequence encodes CASSQTQRGRFTDEAFF.

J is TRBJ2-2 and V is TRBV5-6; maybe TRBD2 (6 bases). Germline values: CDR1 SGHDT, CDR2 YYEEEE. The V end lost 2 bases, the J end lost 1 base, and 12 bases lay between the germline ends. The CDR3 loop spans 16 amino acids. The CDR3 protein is CASSFRGNQNTGELFF. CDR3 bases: TGTGCCAGCAGCTTTCGGGGGAATCAGAACACCGGGGAGCTGTTTTTT.

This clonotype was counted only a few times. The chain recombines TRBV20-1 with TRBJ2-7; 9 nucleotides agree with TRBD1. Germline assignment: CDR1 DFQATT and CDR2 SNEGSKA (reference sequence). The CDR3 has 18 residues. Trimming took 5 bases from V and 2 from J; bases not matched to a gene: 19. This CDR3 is CSAPPLGTGGISTYEQYF. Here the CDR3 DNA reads TGCAGTGCTCCCCCCCTGGGCACAGGGGGCATTTCTACCTACGAGCAGTACTTC.

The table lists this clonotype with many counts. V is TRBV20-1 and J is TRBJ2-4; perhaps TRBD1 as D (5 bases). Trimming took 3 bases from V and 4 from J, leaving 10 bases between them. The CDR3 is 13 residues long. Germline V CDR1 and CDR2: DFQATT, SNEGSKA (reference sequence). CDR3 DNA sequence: TGCAGTGCTAGGCCCCAGGGTAAAAACATTCAGTACTTC. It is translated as CSARPQGKNIQYF.

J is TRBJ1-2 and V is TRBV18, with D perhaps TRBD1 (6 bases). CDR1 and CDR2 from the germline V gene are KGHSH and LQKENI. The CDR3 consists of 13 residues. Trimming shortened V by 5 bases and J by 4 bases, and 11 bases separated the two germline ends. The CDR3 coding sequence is TGTGCCAGCTCAGCGGACAGCTCCTATGGCTACACCTTC. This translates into CASSADSSYGYTF.

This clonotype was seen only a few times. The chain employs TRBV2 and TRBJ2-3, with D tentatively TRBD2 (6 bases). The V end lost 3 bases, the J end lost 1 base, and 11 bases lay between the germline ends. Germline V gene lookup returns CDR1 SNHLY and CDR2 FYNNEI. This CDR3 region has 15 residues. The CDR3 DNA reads TGTGCCAGCAGTGAGGCCGGGGGACGCACAGATACGCAGTATTTT. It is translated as CASSEAGGRTDTQYF.

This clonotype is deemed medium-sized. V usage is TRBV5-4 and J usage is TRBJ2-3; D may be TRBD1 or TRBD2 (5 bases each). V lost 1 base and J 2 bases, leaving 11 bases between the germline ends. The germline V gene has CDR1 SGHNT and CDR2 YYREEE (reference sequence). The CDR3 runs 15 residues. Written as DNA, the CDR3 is TGTGCCAGCAGCTTGCCCGGGACGAACACAGATACGCAGTATTTT. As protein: CASSLPGTNTDTQYF.

CDR3 sequence reads: CASSGPMNTGELFF. CDR3 DNA: TGTGCCAGCAGTGGCCCAATGAACACCGGGGAGCTGTTTTTT. The chain couples TRBV12-3 or TRBV12-4 to TRBJ2-2, with D unclear. V lost 5 bases and J lost 1, with 8 bases in between. This CDR3 contains 14 residues.

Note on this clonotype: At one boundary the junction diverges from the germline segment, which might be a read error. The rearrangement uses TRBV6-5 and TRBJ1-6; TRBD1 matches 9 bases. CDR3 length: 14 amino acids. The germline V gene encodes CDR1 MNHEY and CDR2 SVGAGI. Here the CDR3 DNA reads TGTGCCAGCAGGTACAGGGGGCAAAAGTCACCCCTCAACTTT. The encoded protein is CASRYRGQKSPLNF.

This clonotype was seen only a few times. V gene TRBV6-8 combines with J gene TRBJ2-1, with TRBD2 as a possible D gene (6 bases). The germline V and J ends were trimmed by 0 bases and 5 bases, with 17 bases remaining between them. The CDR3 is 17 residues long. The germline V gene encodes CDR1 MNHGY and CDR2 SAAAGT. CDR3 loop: CASSYSAASDYNNEQFF. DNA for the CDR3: TGTGCCAGCAGTTACTCAGCGGCTAGCGACTACAACAATGAGCAGTTCTTC.

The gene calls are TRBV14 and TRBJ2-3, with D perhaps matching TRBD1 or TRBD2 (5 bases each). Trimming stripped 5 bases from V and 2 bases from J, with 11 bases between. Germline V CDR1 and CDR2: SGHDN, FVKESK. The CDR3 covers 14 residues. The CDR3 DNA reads TGTGCCAGCAGCTCTACGGGGACCACAGATACGCAGTATTTT. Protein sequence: CASSSTGTTDTQYF.

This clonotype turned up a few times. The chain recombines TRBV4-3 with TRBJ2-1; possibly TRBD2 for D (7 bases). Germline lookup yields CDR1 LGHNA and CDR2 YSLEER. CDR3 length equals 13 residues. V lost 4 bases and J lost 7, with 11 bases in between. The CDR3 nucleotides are TGCGCCAGCAGCCTGCGGGGGCTGAATGAGCAGTTCTTC. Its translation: CASSLRGLNEQFF.

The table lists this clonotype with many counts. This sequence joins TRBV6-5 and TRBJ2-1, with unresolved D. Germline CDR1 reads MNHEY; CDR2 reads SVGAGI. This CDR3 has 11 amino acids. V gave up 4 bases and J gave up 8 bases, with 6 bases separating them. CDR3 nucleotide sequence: TGTGCCAGCAGTTTTGGGCATGAGCAGTTCTTC. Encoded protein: CASSFGHEQFF.

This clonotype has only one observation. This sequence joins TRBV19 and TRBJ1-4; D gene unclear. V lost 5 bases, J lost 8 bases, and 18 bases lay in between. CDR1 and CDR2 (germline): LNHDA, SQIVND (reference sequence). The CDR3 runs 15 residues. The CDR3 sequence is CASSLARTAGEKLFF. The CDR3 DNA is TGTGCCAGTAGTCTCGCCAGGACCGCCGGGGAAAAACTGTTTTTT.

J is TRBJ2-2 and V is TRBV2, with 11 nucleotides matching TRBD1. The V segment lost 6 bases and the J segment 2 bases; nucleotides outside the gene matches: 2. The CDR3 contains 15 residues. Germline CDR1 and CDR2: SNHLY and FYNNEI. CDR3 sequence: CASRGTGGNTGELFF. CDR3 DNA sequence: TGTGCCAGCAGGGGGACAGGGGGTAACACCGGGGAGCTGTTTTTT. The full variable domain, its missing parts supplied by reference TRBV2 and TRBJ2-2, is EPEVTQTPSHQVTQMGQEVILRCVPISNHLYFYWYRQILGQKVEFLVSFYNNEISEKSEIFDDQFSVERPDGSNFTLKIRSTKLEDSAMYFCASRGTGGNTGELFFGEGSRLTVL.

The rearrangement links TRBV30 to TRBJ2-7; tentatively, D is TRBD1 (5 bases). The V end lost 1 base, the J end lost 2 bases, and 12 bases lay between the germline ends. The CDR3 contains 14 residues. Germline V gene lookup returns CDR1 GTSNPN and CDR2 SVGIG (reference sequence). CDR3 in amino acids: CAWSAWTRTYEQYF. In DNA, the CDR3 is TGTGCCTGGAGTGCGTGGACACGGACCTACGAGCAGTACTTC.

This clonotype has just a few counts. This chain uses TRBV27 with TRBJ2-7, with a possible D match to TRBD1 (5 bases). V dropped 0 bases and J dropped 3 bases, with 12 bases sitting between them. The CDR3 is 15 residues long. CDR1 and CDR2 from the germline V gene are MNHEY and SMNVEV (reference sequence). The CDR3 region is CASSLSRQGNYEQYF. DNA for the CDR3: TGTGCCAGCAGTTTATCGCGGCAGGGAAACTACGAGCAGTACTTC.

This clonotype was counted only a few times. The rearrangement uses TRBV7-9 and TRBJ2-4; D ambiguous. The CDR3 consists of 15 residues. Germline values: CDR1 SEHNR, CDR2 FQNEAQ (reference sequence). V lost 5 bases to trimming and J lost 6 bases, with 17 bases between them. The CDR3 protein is CASSRSPDRSNIQYF. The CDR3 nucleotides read TGTGCCAGCAGCCGAAGCCCGGATAGGTCAAACATTCAGTACTTC.

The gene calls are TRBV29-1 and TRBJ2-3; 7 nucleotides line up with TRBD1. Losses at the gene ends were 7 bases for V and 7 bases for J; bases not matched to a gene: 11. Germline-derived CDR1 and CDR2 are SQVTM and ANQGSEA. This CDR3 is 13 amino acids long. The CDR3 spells CSADRVARNTQYF. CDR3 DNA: TGCAGCGCTGACAGGGTTGCGAGGAATACGCAGTATTTT.

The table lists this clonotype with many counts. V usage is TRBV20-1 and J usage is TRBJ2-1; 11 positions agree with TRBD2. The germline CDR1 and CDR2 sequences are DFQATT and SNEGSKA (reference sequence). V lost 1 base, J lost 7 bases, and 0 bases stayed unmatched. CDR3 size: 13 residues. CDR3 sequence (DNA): TGCAGTGCTAGAGGACTAGCGGGGAATGAGCAGTTCTTC. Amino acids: CSARGLAGNEQFF.